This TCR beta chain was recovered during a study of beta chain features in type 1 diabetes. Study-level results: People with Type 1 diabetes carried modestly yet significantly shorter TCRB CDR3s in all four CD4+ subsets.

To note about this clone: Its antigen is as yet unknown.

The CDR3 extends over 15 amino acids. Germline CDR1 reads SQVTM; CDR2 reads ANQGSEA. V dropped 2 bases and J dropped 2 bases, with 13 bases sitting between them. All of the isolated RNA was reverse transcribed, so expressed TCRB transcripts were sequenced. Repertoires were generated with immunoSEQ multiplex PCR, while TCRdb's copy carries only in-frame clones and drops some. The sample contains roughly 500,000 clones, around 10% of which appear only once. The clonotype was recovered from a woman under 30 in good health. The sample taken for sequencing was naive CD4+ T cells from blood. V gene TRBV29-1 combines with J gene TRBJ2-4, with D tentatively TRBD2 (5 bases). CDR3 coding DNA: TGCAGCGTTGAACAATCCGGACTCTCCAAAAACATTCAGTACTTC. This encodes CSVEQSGLSKNIQYF.